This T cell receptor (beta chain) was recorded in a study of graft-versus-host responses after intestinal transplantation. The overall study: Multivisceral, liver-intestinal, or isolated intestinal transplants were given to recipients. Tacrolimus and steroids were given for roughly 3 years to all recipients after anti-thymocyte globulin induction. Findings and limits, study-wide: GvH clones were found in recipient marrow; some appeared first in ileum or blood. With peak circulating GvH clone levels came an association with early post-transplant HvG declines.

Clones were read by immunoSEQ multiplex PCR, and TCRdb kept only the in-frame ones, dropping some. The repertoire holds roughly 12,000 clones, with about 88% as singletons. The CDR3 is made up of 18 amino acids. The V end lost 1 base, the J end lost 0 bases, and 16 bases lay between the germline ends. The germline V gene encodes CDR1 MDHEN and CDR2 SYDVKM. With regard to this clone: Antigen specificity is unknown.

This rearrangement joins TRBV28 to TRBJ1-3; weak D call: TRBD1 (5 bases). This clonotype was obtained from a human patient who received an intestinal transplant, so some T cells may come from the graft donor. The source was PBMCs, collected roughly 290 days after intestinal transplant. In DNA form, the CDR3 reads TGTGCCAGCAGTTTATCAATCGCGGGACCGCGCTCTGGAAACACCATATATTTT. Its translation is CASSLSIAGPRSGNTIYF.